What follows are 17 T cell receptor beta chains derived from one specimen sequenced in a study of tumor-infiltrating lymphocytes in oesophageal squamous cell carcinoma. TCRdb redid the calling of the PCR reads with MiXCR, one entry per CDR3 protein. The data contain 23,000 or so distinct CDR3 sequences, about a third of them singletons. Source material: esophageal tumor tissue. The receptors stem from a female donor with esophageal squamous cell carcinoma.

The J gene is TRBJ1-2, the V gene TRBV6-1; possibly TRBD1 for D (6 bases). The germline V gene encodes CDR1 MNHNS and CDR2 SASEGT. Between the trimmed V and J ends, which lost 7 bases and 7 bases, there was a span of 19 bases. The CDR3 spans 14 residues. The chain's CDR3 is CASTPGRGASGYTF. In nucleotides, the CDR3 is TGTGCCAGCACCCCAGGGAGGGGGGCTTCTGGCTACACCTTC.

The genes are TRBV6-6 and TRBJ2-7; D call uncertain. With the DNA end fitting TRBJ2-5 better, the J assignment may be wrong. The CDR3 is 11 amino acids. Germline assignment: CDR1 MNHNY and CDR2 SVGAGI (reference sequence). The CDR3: CASSYLETQYF. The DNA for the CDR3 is TGTGCCAGCAGTTACTTGGAGACCCAGTACTTC.

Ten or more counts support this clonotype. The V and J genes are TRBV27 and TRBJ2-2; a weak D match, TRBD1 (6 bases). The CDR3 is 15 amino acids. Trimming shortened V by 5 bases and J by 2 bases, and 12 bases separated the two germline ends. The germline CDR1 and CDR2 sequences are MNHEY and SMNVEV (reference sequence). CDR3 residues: CASSQTDRNTGELFF. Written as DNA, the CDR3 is TGTGCCAGCAGTCAAACGGACAGAAACACCGGGGAGCTGTTTTTT.

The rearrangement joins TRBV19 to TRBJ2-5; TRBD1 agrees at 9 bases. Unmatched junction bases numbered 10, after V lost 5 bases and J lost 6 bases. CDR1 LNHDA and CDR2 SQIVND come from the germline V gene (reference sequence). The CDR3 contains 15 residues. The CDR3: CASSGKGQGRQTQYF. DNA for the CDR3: TGTGCCAGTAGTGGAAAGGGACAGGGTCGCCAGACCCAGTACTTC.

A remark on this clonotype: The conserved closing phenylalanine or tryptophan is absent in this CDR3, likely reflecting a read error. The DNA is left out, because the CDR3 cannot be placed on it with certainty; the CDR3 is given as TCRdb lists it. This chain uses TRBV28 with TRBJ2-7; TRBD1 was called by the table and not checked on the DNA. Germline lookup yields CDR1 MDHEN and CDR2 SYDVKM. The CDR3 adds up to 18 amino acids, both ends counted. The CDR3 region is CASSLAPRGNNYGYTFGS.

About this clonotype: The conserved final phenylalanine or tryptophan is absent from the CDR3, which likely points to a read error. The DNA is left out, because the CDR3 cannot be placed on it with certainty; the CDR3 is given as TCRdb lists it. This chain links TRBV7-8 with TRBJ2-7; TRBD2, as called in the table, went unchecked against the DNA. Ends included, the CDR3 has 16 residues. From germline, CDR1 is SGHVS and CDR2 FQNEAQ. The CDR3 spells CASSLGLGDYGYTFGS.

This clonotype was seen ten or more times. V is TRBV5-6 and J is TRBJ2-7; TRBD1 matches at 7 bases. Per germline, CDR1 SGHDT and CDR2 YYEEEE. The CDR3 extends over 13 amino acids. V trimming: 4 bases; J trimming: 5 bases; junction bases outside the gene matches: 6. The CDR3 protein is CASSIDRVDEQYF. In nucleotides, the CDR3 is TGTGCCAGCAGCATCGACAGGGTGGACGAGCAGTACTTC.

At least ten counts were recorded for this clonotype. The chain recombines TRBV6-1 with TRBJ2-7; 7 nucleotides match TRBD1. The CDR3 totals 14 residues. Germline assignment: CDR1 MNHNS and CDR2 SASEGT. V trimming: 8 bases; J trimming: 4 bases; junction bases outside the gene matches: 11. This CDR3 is CASRHRGFAYEQYF. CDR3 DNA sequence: TGTGCCAGCCGACACAGGGGTTTTGCTTACGAGCAGTACTTC.

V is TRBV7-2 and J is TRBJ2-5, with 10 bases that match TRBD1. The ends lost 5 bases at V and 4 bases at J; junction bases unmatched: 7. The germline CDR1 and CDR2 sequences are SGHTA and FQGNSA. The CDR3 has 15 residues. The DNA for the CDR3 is TGTGCCAGCAGCATGGGACAGGGGTTTCGAGAGACCCAGTACTTC. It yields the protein CASSMGQGFRETQYF.

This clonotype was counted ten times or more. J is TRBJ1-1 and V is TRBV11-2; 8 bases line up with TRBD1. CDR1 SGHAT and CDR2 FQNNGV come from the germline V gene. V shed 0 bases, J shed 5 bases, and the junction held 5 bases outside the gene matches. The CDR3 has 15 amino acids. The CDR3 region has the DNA TGTGCCAGCAGCTTAGAAACAGGGGGGAGAACTGAAGCTTTCTTT. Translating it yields CASSLETGGRTEAFF.

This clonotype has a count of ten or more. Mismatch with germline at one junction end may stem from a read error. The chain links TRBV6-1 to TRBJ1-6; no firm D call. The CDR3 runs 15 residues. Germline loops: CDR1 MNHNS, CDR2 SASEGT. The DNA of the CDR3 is TGTGCCAGCAGTCCCCGGGATTCAAATAATTCACCCCTCCACTTC. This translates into CASSPRDSNNSPLHF.

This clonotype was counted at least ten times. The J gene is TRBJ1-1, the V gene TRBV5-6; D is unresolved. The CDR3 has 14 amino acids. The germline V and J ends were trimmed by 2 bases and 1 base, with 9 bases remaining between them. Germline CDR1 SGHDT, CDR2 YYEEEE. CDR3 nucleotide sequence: TGTGCCAGCAGCTTAGGGCGGCGGAACACTGAAGCTTTCTTT. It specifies CASSLGRRNTEAFF.

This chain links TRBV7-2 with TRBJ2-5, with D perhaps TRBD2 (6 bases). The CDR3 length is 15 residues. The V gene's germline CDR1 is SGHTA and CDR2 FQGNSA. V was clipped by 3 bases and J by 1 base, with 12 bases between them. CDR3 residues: CASSFAGTGQETQYF. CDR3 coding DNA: TGTGCCAGCAGCTTCGCCGGGACTGGCCAAGAGACCCAGTACTTC. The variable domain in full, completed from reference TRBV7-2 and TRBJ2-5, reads GAGVSQSPSNKVTEKGKDVELRCDPISGHTALYWYRQSLGQGLEFLIYFQGNSAPDKSGLPSDRFSAERTGGSVSTLTIQRTQQEDSAVYLCASSFAGTGQETQYFGPGTRLLVL.

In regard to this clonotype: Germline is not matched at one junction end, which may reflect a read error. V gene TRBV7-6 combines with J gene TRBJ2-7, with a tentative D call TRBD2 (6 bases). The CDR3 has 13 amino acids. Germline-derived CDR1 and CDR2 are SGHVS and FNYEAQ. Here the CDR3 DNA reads TGTGCCAGCAGCCTAACGTTGGGCGGGGAGCTGTACTTC. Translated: CASSLTLGGELYF.

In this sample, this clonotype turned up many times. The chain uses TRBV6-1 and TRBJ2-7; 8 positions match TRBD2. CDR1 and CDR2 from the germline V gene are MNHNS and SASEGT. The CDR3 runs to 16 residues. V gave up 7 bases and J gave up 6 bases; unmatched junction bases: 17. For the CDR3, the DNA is TGTGCCAGCAAGGCGGTAGCGGGAATCCCTAGGGGCGAGCAGTACTTC. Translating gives CASKAVAGIPRGEQYF.

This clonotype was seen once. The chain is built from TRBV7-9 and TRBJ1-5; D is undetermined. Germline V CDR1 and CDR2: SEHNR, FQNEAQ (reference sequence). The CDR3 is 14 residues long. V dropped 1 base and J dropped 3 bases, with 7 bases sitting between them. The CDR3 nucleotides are TGTGCCAGCAGCTTAGAGTGGTTCAATCAGCCCCAGCATTTT. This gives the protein CASSLEWFNQPQHF.

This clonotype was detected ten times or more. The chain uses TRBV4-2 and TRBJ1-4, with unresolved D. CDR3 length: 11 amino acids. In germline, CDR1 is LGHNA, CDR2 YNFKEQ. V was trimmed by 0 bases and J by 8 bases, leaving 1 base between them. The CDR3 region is CASSQDEKLFF. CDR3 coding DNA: TGTGCCAGCAGCCAAGACGAAAAACTGTTTTTT.